This T cell receptor (beta chain) came from a study of blood T cell repertoires in COVID-19. Study background: Some COVID-19 samples were acute and others convalescent; all came from the United States, Italy and Spain. The cDNA or gDNA used as material had been derived from T cells, B-cell-depleted T cells, or PBMCs.

In the authors' workflow: From reference gene primer amplification, estimates of nucleated cell counts were derived. The repertoire was sequenced with immunoSEQ multiplex PCR; TCRdb's copy has only in-frame clones and lacks some. The V and J calls and clone size are taken from that table; D and trimming were inferred from the DNA. The table lists over 200,000 clones, around 86% of them singletons. V gave up 4 bases and J gave up 2 bases; unmatched junction bases: 4. Germline V gene sequence: CDR1 SGHRS, CDR2 YFSETQ. The CDR3 has 15 residues. J is TRBJ2-1 and V is TRBV5-1; the match to TRBD1 covers 9 bases. This clonotype originated in a man aged 55 to 70 who had recovered from COVID-19. The sample consisted of peripheral blood. For the CDR3, the DNA is TGCGCCAGCAGCCTGGGACAGGGAGCCTACAATGAGCAGTTCTTC. It specifies CASSLGQGAYNEQFF.